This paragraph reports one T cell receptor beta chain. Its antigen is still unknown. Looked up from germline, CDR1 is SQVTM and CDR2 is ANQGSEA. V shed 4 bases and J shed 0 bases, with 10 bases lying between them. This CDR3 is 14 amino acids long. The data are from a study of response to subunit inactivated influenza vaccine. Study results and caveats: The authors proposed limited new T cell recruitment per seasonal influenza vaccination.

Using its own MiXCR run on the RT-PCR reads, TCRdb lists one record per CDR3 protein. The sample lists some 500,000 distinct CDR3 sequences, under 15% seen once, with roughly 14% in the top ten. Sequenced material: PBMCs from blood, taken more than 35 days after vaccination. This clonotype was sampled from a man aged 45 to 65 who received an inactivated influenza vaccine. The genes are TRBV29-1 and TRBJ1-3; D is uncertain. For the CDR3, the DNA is TGCAGCGTTGGTTCACCTCGCTCTGGAAACACCATATATTTT. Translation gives CSVGSPRSGNTIYF.